This TCR beta chain originates from a study of control samples from healthy donors and cancer patients. The repertoire was sequenced with immunoSEQ multiplex PCR; TCRdb's copy has only in-frame clones and lacks some. The data contain around 99,000 clones, more than 85% of them seen just once; the ten biggest clones take up 17%. With 4 bases clipped from V and 0 bases from J, the junction kept 5 bases outside the gene matches. The CDR3 runs 16 residues. CDR1 and CDR2 (germline): ENHRY, SYGVKD. Material: blood. This clonotype originated in a woman in her forties or fifties in good health. This sequence joins TRBV10-3 and TRBJ1-3, with 8 nucleotides matching TRBD1. The CDR3 coding sequence is TGTGCCATCAGTGTGGGACAGGCACACTCTGGAAACACCATATATTTT. Translated: CAISVGQAHSGNTIYF.